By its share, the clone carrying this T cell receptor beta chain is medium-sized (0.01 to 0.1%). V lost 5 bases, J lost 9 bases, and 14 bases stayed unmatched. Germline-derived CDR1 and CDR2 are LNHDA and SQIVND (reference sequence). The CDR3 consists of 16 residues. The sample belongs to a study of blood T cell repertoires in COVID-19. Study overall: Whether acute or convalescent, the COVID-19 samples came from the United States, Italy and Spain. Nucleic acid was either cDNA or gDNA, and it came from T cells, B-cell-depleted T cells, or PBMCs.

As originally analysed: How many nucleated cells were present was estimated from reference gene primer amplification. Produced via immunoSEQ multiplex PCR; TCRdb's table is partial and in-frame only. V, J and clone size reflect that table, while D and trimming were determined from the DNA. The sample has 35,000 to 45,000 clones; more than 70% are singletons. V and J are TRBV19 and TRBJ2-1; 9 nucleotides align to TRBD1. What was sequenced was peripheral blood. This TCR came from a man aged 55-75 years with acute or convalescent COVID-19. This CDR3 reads CASSGRDRAPSGEQFF. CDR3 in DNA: TGTGCCAGTAGTGGCCGGGACAGGGCCCCTTCGGGTGAGCAGTTCTTC.